The present entry profiles one T cell receptor (beta chain) with its context. This sample is part of a study of monozygotic twins with inflammatory bowel disease. Germline V gene lookup returns CDR1 SGHTA and CDR2 FQGNSA. This CDR3 spans 16 amino acids. Each donor had 2 to 3 ml of blood drawn. TCRdb reanalyzed the 5' RACE reads, giving one entry per CDR3 protein sequence and no DNA. This sample's clone table lists some 300,000 distinct CDR3 sequences. This sequence was found in a human donor with ulcerative colitis or Crohn's disease, or a healthy co-twin of an affected twin (not recorded which). Input material: blood. The chain joins TRBV7-2 to TRBJ2-2; TCRdb's D gene call, TRBD2, goes unchecked for lack of DNA. The chain's CDR3 is CASSPHPGGVTGELFF.